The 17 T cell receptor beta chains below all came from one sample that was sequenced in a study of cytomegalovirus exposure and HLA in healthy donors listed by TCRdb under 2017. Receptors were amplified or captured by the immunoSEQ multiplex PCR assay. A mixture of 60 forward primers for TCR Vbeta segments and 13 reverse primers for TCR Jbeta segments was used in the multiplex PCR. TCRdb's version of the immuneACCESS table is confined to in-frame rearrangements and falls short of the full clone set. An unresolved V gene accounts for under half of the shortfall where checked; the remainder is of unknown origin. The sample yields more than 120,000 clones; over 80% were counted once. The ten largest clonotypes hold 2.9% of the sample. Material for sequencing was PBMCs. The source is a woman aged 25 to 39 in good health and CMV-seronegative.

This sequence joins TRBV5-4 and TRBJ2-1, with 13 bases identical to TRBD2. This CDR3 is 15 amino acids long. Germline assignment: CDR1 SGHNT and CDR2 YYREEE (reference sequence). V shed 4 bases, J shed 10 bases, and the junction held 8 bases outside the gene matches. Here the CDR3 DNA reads TGTGCCAGCAGCCATACTAGCGGGGGGGTAGGGGAGCAGTTCTTC. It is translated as CASSHTSGGVGEQFF.

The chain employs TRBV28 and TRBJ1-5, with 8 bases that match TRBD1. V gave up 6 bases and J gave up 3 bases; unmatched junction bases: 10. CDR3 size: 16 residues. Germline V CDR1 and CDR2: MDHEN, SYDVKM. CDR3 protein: CASSRTGRAHNQPQHF. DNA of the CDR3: TGTGCCAGCAGCAGGACAGGGCGAGCCCACAATCAGCCCCAGCATTTT. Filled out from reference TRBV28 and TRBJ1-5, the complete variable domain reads DVKVTQSSRYLVKRTGEKVFLECVQDMDHENMFWYRQDPGLGLRLIYFSYDVKMKEKGDIPEGYSVSREKKERFSLILESASTNQTSMYLCASSRTGRAHNQPQHFGDGTRLSIL.

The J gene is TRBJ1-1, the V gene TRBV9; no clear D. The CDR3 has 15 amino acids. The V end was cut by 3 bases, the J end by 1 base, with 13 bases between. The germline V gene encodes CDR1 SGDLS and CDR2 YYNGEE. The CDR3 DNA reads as TGTGCCAGCAGCGCCGACGGAGTACCGAACACTGAAGCTTTCTTT. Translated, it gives CASSADGVPNTEAFF.

Written as DNA, the CDR3 is TGTGCCAGCAGTAAGCGGGACACAGATACGCAGTATTTT. Protein product: CASSKRDTDTQYF. This chain connects TRBV6-6 to TRBJ2-3; 7 bases agree with TRBD2. CDR1 and CDR2 from the germline V gene are MNHNY and SVGAGI (reference sequence). V lost 5 bases to trimming and J lost 2 bases; unmatched junction nucleotides: 1. The CDR3 loop spans 13 amino acids.

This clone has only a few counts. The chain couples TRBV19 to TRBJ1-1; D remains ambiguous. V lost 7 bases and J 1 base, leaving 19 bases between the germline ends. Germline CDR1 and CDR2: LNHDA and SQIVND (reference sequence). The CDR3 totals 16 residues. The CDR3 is CASTSSLGRENTEAFF. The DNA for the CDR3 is TGTGCCAGTACCTCTAGTTTAGGACGGGAGAACACTGAAGCTTTCTTT.

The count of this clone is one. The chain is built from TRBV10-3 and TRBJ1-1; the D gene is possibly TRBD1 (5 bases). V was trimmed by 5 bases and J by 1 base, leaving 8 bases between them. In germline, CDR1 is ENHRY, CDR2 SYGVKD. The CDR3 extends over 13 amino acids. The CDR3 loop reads CAISLTGNTEAFF. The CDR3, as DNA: TGTGCCATCAGTCTCACAGGGAACACTGAAGCTTTCTTT.

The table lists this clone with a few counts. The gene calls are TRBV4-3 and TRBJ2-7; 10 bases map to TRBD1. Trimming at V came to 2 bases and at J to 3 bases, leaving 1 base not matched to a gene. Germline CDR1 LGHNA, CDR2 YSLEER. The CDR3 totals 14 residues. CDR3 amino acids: CASSQRTGGYEQYF. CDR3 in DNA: TGCGCCAGCAGCCAAAGGACAGGGGGCTACGAGCAGTACTTC.

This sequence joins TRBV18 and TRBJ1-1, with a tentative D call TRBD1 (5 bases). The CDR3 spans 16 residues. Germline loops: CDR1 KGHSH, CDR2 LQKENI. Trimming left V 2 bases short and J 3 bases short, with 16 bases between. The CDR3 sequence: CASSPNNAVGHTEAFF. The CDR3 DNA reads TGTGCCAGCTCACCAAATAACGCCGTGGGGCACACTGAAGCTTTCTTT.

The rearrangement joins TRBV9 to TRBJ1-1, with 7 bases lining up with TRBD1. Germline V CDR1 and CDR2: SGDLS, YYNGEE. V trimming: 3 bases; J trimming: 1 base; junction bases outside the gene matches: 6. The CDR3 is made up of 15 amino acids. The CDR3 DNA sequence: TGTGCCAGCAGCGGGACAGGTGACGGGAACACTGAAGCTTTCTTT. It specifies CASSGTGDGNTEAFF.

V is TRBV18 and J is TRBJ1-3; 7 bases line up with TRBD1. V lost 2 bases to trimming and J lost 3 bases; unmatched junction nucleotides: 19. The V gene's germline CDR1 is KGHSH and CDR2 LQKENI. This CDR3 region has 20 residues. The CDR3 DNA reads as TGTGCCAGCTCACCATGGGACAGCGCATTAGTAGCCTCGGGTGGAAACACCATATATTTT. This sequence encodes CASSPWDSALVASGGNTIYF.

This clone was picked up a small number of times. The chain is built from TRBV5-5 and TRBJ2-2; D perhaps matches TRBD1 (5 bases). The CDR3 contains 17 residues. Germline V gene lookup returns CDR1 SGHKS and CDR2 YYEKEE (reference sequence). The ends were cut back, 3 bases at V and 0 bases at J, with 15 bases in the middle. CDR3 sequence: CASSSPQGGTNTGELFF. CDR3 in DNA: TGTGCCAGCAGCTCCCCCCAGGGCGGAACGAACACCGGGGAGCTGTTTTTT.

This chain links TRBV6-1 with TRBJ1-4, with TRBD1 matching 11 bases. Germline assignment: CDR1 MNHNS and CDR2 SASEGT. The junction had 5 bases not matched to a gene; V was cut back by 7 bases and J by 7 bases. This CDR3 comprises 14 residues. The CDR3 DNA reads TGTGCCAGCATGGACAGGGGGCGAGGTGAAAAACTGTTTTTT. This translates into CASMDRGRGEKLFF.

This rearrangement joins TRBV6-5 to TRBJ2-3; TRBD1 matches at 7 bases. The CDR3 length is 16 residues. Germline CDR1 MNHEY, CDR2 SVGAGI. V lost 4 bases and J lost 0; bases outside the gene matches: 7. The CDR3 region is CASSSDRTYSTDTQYF. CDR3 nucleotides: TGTGCCAGCAGTTCGGACAGGACTTATAGCACAGATACGCAGTATTTT.

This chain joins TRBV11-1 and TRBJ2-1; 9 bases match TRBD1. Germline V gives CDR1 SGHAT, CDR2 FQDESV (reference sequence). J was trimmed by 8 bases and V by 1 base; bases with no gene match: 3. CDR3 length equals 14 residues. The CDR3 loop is CASSLDRGQDEQFF. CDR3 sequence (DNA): TGTGCCAGCAGCTTAGACAGGGGGCAGGATGAGCAGTTCTTC.

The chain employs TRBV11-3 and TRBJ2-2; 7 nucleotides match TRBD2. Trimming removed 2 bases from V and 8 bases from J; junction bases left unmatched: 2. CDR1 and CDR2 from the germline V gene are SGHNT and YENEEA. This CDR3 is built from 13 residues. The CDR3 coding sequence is TGTGCCAGCAGCTTAAGCGGGACTGGGGAGCTGTTTTTT. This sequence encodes CASSLSGTGELFF.

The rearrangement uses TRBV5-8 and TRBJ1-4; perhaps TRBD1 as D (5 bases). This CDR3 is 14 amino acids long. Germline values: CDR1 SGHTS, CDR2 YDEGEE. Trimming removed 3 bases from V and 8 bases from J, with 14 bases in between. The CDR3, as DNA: TGTGCCAGCAGCTCGACAACAGGAGGGGAAAAACTGTTTTTT. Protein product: CASSSTTGGEKLFF.

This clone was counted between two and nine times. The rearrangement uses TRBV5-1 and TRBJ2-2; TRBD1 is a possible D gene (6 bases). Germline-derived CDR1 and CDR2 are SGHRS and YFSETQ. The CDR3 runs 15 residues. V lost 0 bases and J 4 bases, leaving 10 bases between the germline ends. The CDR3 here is CASSLGQVATGELFF. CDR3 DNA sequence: TGCGCCAGCAGCTTGGGACAGGTGGCCACCGGGGAGCTGTTTTTT.